Each of the 5 T cell receptor beta chains below was sequenced from the same sample in a study of CD8 T cells in ankylosing spondylitis. TCRdb called the 5' RACE reads again in MiXCR, with one record for every CDR3 protein. The sample has under 200,000 distinct CDR3 sequences, 13% seen once. The sequenced material came from blood, either unsorted or a sorted T cell fraction (not recorded which). These receptor sequences come from a female donor with ankylosing spondylitis or in good health (not recorded which).

This clonotype was detected ten times or more. The chain recombines TRBV5-5 with TRBJ1-4; a weak D match, TRBD1 (5 bases). The CDR3 runs 13 residues. V was pared by 2 bases and J by 8 bases, with 10 bases between. Looked up from germline, CDR1 is SGHKS and CDR2 is YYEKEE (reference sequence). Here the CDR3 DNA reads TGTGCCAGCAGCTTTGCCAGGGTAGAAAAACTGTTTTTT. The encoded protein is CASSFARVEKLFF.

This CDR3 is CASSQGGLATAKNIQYF. CDR3 DNA: TGTGCCAGCAGCCAAGGTGGACTAGCGACAGCCAAAAACATTCAGTACTTC. The J gene is TRBJ2-4, the V gene TRBV4-2; 9 bases align to TRBD2. The CDR3 loop spans 17 amino acids. V was pared by 1 base and J by 0 bases, with 4 bases of the junction left unmatched. Germline assignment: CDR1 LGHNA and CDR2 YNFKEQ.

This clonotype showed up just a few times. V gene TRBV5-1 combines with J gene TRBJ2-1; tentatively, D is TRBD1 (6 bases). Germline CDR1 and CDR2: SGHRS and YFSETQ. CDR3 length equals 15 residues. The V end was cut by 7 bases, the J end by 0 bases, with 14 bases between. DNA for the CDR3: TGCGCCAGCTCCGGGACAACGAGCTCCTACAATGAGCAGTTCTTC. This codes for CASSGTTSSYNEQFF.

There are many counts of this clonotype. V gene TRBV7-2 combines with J gene TRBJ2-7; D may be TRBD2 (6 bases). In germline, CDR1 is SGHTA, CDR2 FQGNSA. The CDR3 has 15 amino acids. With 2 bases removed from V and 5 bases from J, the gap between germline ends came to 16 bases. CDR3 sequence: CASSLLDGSGDEQYF. The CDR3 DNA reads TGTGCCAGCAGCTTATTAGACGGATCGGGGGACGAGCAGTACTTC.

By share, this clonotype ranks as medium-sized. The chain has TRBV5-1 and TRBJ2-5, with TRBD2 as a possible D gene (5 bases). V gave up 5 bases and J gave up 2 bases, with 19 bases separating them. Germline V gives CDR1 SGHRS, CDR2 YFSETQ. The CDR3 consists of 16 residues. The CDR3 region has the DNA TGCGCCAGCAGTGAGAGGGCCGATGAGCAGCAAGAGACCCAGTACTTC. It encodes CASSERADEQQETQYF.